The entry below gives a single T cell receptor beta chain sequence along with its context. The junction departs from the called germline gene at one end, perhaps through a read error. This sample stems from a study of long-term antiretroviral therapy in people with HIV. CDR1 is LGHNA, CDR2 YSLEER, per germline. The CDR3 is 16 residues long. This was the immunoSEQ v3.0 assay at survey level. Sequenced by immunoSEQ multiplex PCR; TCRdb stores in-frame clones only, minus some. The profile shows approximately 22,000 clones, 80% to 85% of them singletons. The chain links TRBV4-3 to TRBJ2-5; 8 bases align to TRBD1. This TCR came from a woman aged 45 to 65 with HIV. The source was unsorted PBMCs, collected 1.9 years after starting antiretroviral therapy. The CDR3 loop reads CASSQEVTGGQETQYF. CDR3 in DNA: TGCGCCAGCAGTCAAGAGGTAACAGGGGGTCAAGAGACCCAGTACTTC.